This T cell receptor beta chain derives from a study of OX40 agonist ivuxolimab in advanced cancers. The study's findings and limits: Among some nonresponders, normalized T-cell clonal expansion was also low.

Assay used: immunoSEQ multiplex PCR; TCRdb lists only in-frame clones, some missing. Of 60,000 to 65,000 clones listed, 75% to 95% are singletons. V trimming: 3 bases; J trimming: 5 bases; junction bases outside the gene matches: 9. This CDR3 spans 17 amino acids. CDR1 and CDR2 (germline): SGHNT, YENEEA. This clone occurred once. Its antigen is not identified. This chain links TRBV11-3 with TRBJ2-5, with 13 bases fitting TRBD2. The clonotype comes from an adult with an advanced solid tumor such as melanoma, head and neck, liver or kidney cancer. The input for sequencing was CD4+ or CD8+ T cells sorted from blood, taken in a trial of the OX40 agonist ivuxolimab. The CDR3 DNA reads TGTGCCAGCAGCTTGTTAGTGGCGACTAGCGGGGGGGAGACCCAGTACTTC. Its translation is CASSLLVATSGGETQYF.